This TCR beta chain was recorded in a study of T cells in localized non-small cell lung cancer. The study, taken as a whole, reports: Appearance in adjacent lung was seen for a median around 60 of the top 100 tumor clones. In uninvolved adjacent lung, T cell clonality reached its highest value, exceeding tumor.

Generated by immunoSEQ multiplex PCR, the TCRdb table keeps only in-frame clones and is missing some. Among about 130,000 clones listed, more than 80% were seen once. This clone came up a few times. Its antigen is unknown. V lost 8 bases to trimming and J lost 1 base, with 15 bases between them. The CDR3 is made up of 14 amino acids. Germline V lookup: CDR1 MDHEN, CDR2 SYDVKM. This specimen was peripheral blood, taken before any cancer treatment. The source is a female donor over 55 with stage I lung adenocarcinoma. This chain connects TRBV28 to TRBJ2-7, with D perhaps matching TRBD1 (6 bases). The DNA of the CDR3 is TGTGCCAGCCGACAGACAGGCGAATCCTACGAGCAGTACTTC. Protein product: CASRQTGESYEQYF. Using reference TRBV28 and TRBJ2-7 for the parts outside the CDR3, the full variable domain is DVKVTQSSRYLVKRTGEKVFLECVQDMDHENMFWYRQDPGLGLRLIYFSYDVKMKEKGDIPEGYSVSREKKERFSLILESASTNQTSMYLCASRQTGESYEQYFGPGTRLTVT.